A selection of T cell receptor beta chains follows, all from one sample in a study of blood T cell repertoires in COVID-19. The repertoire was sequenced with immunoSEQ multiplex PCR; TCRdb's copy has only in-frame clones and lacks some. The data hold around 140,000 clones, with over 70% observed a single time. The sequencing input was peripheral blood. The receptors here all came from a woman aged 60 to 75 with acute or convalescent COVID-19. Both conserved end residues are part of each CDR3. The D gene is left open where the match is weak. The size field is filled for only some rows; it gives once, few, many or a size class.

DNA: TGTGCCAGCAGCTTGGGACATACCAGGGCCCAACCCCTCCACTTT
CDR3: CASSLGHTRAQPLHF
D: -
J: TRBJ1-6
V: TRBV6-5
size: -

DNA: TGTGCCAGCAGCCAAGATAGGCGGGGAACGGTTTACGAGCAGTACTTC
CDR3: CASSQDRRGTVYEQYF
D: -
J: TRBJ2-7
V: TRBV3-1/TRBV3-2
size: -

DNA: TGTGCCAGCAGTTACCTCGGGCCGGGATCGGTCACTGAAGCTTTCTTT
CDR3: CASSYLGPGSVTEAFF
D: -
J: TRBJ1-1
V: TRBV6-5
size: -

DNA: TGTGCCAGCAGCTTGGCCAGATTCACAGATACGCAGTATTTT
CDR3: CASSLARFTDTQYF
D: -
J: TRBJ2-3
V: TRBV5-8
size: once

DNA: TGTGCCAGCAGTCTTCGACTAGGCTACGAGCAGTACTTC
CDR3: CASSLRLGYEQYF
D: -
J: TRBJ2-7
V: TRBV27
size: -

DNA: TGCGCCAGCAGCTCGAGGACAGGGGCAAAGGAAAAACTGTTTTTT
CDR3: CASSSRTGAKEKLFF
D: TRBD1
J: TRBJ1-4
V: TRBV5-1
size: -

DNA: TGTGCCATTATTCCTAGCGGGAGAGTGGATGAGCAGTTCTTC
CDR3: CAIIPSGRVDEQFF
D: TRBD2
J: TRBJ2-1
V: TRBV30
size: -

DNA: TGTGCCAGCAGGGGAAAGACAGGGGCGAACACCGGGGAGCTGTTTTTT
CDR3: CASRGKTGANTGELFF
D: TRBD1
J: TRBJ2-2
V: TRBV6-6
size: -

DNA: TGTGCCAGCAGCCCTAGCGGGGCCACAGATACGCAGTATTTT
CDR3: CASSPSGATDTQYF
D: TRBD2
J: TRBJ2-3
V: TRBV7-3
size: -

DNA: TGTGCCAGCAGCTTACGAGAGGTAGGAGATACGCAGTATTTT
CDR3: CASSLREVGDTQYF
D: -
J: TRBJ2-3
V: TRBV7-8
size: -

DNA: TGCGCCAGCAGCAGGACAGGTTCGGGGAACACTGAAGCTTTCTTT
CDR3: CASSRTGSGNTEAFF
D: TRBD1
J: TRBJ1-1
V: TRBV5-1
size: few

DNA: TGCAGTGCTAGTGAGACAGTGGGCTCCTACGAGCAGTACTTC
CDR3: CSASETVGSYEQYF
D: -
J: TRBJ2-7
V: TRBV20-1
size: -

DNA: TGTGCCAGTTCTTTCCGACTAGGAACTGAAGCTTTCTTT
CDR3: CASSFRLGTEAFF
D: -
J: TRBJ1-1
V: TRBV6-5
size: -

DNA: TGTGCCAGTAGTGTCCGGGACAGGGTACACGAGCAGTACTTC
CDR3: CASSVRDRVHEQYF
D: TRBD1
J: TRBJ2-7
V: TRBV19
size: -

DNA: TGTGCCTGGATTCCGTTCGGGGAAAGAGGCTACACCTTC
CDR3: CAWIPFGERGYTF
D: -
J: TRBJ1-2
V: TRBV30
size: -

DNA: TGTGCCTGGAGAGCCCCGGGGAGCCTTAGCAATCAGCCCCAGCATTTT
CDR3: CAWRAPGSLSNQPQHF
D: -
J: TRBJ1-5
V: TRBV30
size: -

DNA: TGTGCCAGCAGCCAGAGAGGAGCGGGAGGCCACAATGAGCAGTTCTTC
CDR3: CASSQRGAGGHNEQFF
D: TRBD2
J: TRBJ2-1
V: TRBV7-2
size: few

DNA: TGTGCCAGCAGTTGGACAGGGGTTTACACTGAAGCTTTCTTT
CDR3: CASSWTGVYTEAFF
D: TRBD1
J: TRBJ1-1
V: TRBV28
size: -

DNA: TGTGCCAGCAGTCCCTATTTGGAGGAGGGTGAAAAACTGTTTTTT
CDR3: CASSPYLEEGEKLFF
D: -
J: TRBJ1-4
V: TRBV6-2/TRBV6-3
size: many

DNA: TGCAGCGTTGAGGGCACCCGACGAAACATTCAGTACTTC
CDR3: CSVEGTRRNIQYF
D: -
J: TRBJ2-4
V: TRBV29-1
size: -

DNA: TGTGCCAGCAGTTACTCGAGGACTAGTGGCTACGAGCAGTACTTC
CDR3: CASSYSRTSGYEQYF
D: TRBD2
J: TRBJ2-7
V: TRBV6-2/TRBV6-3
size: -

DNA: TGTGCCAGCAGTGAAACTCTAGCGGGAAACGAGCAGTTCTTC
CDR3: CASSETLAGNEQFF
D: TRBD2
J: TRBJ2-1
V: TRBV25-1
size: -

DNA: TGCGCCAGCAGCTTGTCAGGGCAGCAGTACACCTTC
CDR3: CASSLSGQQYTF
D: -
J: TRBJ1-2
V: TRBV5-1
size: -

DNA: TGTGCCAGTCGAACAGGGGGCGTTCGGGTCGGGGAGCTGTTTTTT
CDR3: CASRTGGVRVGELFF
D: TRBD1
J: TRBJ2-2
V: TRBV19
size: -

DNA: TGTGCCAGCAGTGGACAGTTCAGCCCGAACACCGGGGAGCTGTTTTTT
CDR3: CASSGQFSPNTGELFF
D: -
J: TRBJ2-2
V: TRBV6-1
size: -

DNA: TGTGCCTGGAGGGGTAGCCGGGAGACCCAGTACTTC
CDR3: CAWRGSRETQYF
D: -
J: TRBJ2-5
V: TRBV30
size: -

DNA: TGTGCCAGCAGCCTTAGGGGGAGCAATGAGCAGTTCTTC
CDR3: CASSLRGSNEQFF
D: -
J: TRBJ2-1
V: TRBV5-4
size: -

DNA: TGCAGCGTTGGGAGAGCCTCCTACGAGCAGTACTTC
CDR3: CSVGRASYEQYF
D: -
J: TRBJ2-7
V: TRBV29-1
size: -

DNA: TGTGCCAGCAGCCAAAGCGACTGGGGCGTCAGGACGTACGAGCAGTACTTC
CDR3: CASSQSDWGVRTYEQYF
D: -
J: TRBJ2-7
V: TRBV4-2
size: -

DNA: TGTGCCAGCAGCCACCAGGTATTATTAGGGACTAGCGGCGACTACGAGCAGTACTTC
CDR3: CASSHQVLLGTSGDYEQYF
D: TRBD2
J: TRBJ2-7
V: TRBV3-1/TRBV3-2
size: -

DNA: TGTGCCAGCAGTCCTTTTAGCGCGGTAGCCGTGTACGAGCAGTACTTC
CDR3: CASSPFSAVAVYEQYF
D: -
J: TRBJ2-7
V: TRBV28
size: once

DNA: TGTGCCAGCTCACCACGTATCGGGACAGGGGATAGCAATCAGCCCCAGCATTTT
CDR3: CASSPRIGTGDSNQPQHF
D: TRBD1
J: TRBJ1-5
V: TRBV18
size: -

DNA: TGTGCCAGCAGTTACGCCCTGGGACAGGTCGGCTACACCTTC
CDR3: CASSYALGQVGYTF
D: TRBD1
J: TRBJ1-2
V: TRBV6-5
size: -

DNA: TGTGCCAGCAGCCCGACGACCTCCACAGCCTACAATGAGCAGTTCTTC
CDR3: CASSPTTSTAYNEQFF
D: -
J: TRBJ2-1
V: TRBV7-8
size: -

DNA: TGTGCCAGCAGCTTGGTTGGACAGGGAGGCGAGACCCAGTACTTC
CDR3: CASSLVGQGGETQYF
D: TRBD1
J: TRBJ2-5
V: TRBV5-4
size: -

DNA: TGTGCCAGCAGGGAGACAGTTGAAGCTTTCTTT
CDR3: CASRETVEAFF
D: -
J: TRBJ1-1
V: TRBV2
size: -

DNA: TGTGCCAGCAGCCTTAATTGGTGGCAGGGCACTGAAGCTTTCTTT
CDR3: CASSLNWWQGTEAFF
D: -
J: TRBJ1-1
V: TRBV7-2
size: few

DNA: TGTGCCAGCACCTCGGACAGCGGGGTTGACACCATATATTTT
CDR3: CASTSDSGVDTIYF
D: -
J: TRBJ1-3
V: TRBV6-5
size: -

DNA: TGCGCCAGCAGCCAAGATTGGAGCGGGGTAGATCGCACAGATACGCAGTATTTT
CDR3: CASSQDWSGVDRTDTQYF
D: TRBD2
J: TRBJ2-3
V: TRBV4-1
size: -

DNA: TGTGCCACCAGTACGGGACAGCGACTTTTCTACAATGAGCAGTTCTTC
CDR3: CATSTGQRLFYNEQFF
D: TRBD1
J: TRBJ2-1
V: TRBV15
size: -

DNA: TGCAGCGTTGGACATCTCTCTGGAAACACCATATATTTT
CDR3: CSVGHLSGNTIYF
D: -
J: TRBJ1-3
V: TRBV29-1
size: -

DNA: TGTGCCAGCACAGACTCGAACACTGAAGCTTTCTTT
CDR3: CASTDSNTEAFF
D: -
J: TRBJ1-1
V: TRBV3-1/TRBV3-2
size: -

DNA: TGTGCCATCAGTCGAGCGGGAGGGTCTACAGATACGCAGTATTTT
CDR3: CAISRAGGSTDTQYF
D: TRBD2
J: TRBJ2-3
V: TRBV10-3
size: -

DNA: TGTGCCAGCAGGGACGGACTGTTGTTGGGTGAAAAACTGTTTTTT
CDR3: CASRDGLLLGEKLFF
D: -
J: TRBJ1-4
V: TRBV2
size: -

DNA: TGTGCCAGCAACCAGGGAAATATCTACAATGAGCAGTTCTTC
CDR3: CASNQGNIYNEQFF
D: -
J: TRBJ2-1
V: TRBV6-5
size: -

DNA: TGTGCCAGCACGACAGGCTACGAGCAGTACTTC
CDR3: CASTTGYEQYF
D: -
J: TRBJ2-7
V: TRBV28
size: -

DNA: TGTGCCAGCAGTTCTTGGACTAACCCTCCTCCACTTTACGAGCAGTACTTC
CDR3: CASSSWTNPPPLYEQYF
D: -
J: TRBJ2-7
V: TRBV28
size: -

DNA: TGTGCCAACCTAGCGGGAGTCCGGAATGAGCAGTTCTTC
CDR3: CANLAGVRNEQFF
D: TRBD2
J: TRBJ2-1
V: TRBV2
size: once

DNA: TGTGCCAGCAGTTCCCTCGATACGCAGTATTTT
CDR3: CASSSLDTQYF
D: -
J: TRBJ2-3
V: TRBV12-3/TRBV12-4
size: -

DNA: TGTGCCAGCAGCACAGCCTGGGGCACCTACGAGCAGTACTTC
CDR3: CASSTAWGTYEQYF
D: -
J: TRBJ2-7
V: TRBV7-6
size: -

DNA: TGTGCCAGCAGCTTAGGACAGAGCAACACTGAAGCTTTCTTT
CDR3: CASSLGQSNTEAFF
D: -
J: TRBJ1-1
V: TRBV11-2
size: -

DNA: TGTGCCACCCTGTTCGGGACTGAAGCTTTCTTT
CDR3: CATLFGTEAFF
D: -
J: TRBJ1-1
V: TRBV10-3
size: once

DNA: TGTGCCAGCTCACCATCGCGGACAGGGTCTGCTGAAGCTTTCTTT
CDR3: CASSPSRTGSAEAFF
D: TRBD1
J: TRBJ1-1
V: TRBV18
size: few